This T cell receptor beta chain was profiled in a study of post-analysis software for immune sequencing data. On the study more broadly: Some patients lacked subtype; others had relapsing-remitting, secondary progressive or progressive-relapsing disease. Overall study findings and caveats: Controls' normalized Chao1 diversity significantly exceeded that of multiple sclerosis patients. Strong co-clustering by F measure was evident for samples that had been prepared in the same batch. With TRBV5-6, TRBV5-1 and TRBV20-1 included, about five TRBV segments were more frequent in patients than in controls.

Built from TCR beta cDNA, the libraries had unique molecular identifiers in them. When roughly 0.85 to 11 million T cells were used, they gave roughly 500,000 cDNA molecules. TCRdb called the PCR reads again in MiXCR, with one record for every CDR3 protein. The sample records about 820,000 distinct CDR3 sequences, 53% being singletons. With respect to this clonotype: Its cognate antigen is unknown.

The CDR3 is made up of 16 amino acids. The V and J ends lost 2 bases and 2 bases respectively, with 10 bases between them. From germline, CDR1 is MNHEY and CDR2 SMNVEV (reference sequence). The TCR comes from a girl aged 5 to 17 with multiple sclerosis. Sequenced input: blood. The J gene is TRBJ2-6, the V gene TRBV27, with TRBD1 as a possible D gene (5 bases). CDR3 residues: CASSLKGIPGANVLTF. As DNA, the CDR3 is TGTGCCAGCAGTTTAAAGGGGATTCCTGGGGCCAACGTCCTGACTTTC.